The clone carrying this T cell receptor beta chain has ten or more counts. These data originate in a study of T cell changes during pregnancy in multiple sclerosis. Using immunoSEQ multiplex PCR, the repertoire was profiled, and TCRdb retains in-frame clones only, with some absent. This table has tens of thousands of clones, roughly 92% appearing once. Germline assignment: CDR1 SNHLY and CDR2 FYNNEI. The trim removed 4 bases at V and 9 bases at J, leaving 6 bases unmatched. The CDR3 sequence is 13 residues long. This sequence joins TRBV2 and TRBJ2-5; 9 bases are shared with TRBD1. Sample: peripheral blood, taken in the third trimester of pregnancy. The origin of this receptor is a female donor with multiple sclerosis, enrolled in a pregnancy study. As DNA, the CDR3 is TGTGCCAGCAGTGGGGACAGGGAAAGGGCCCAGTACTTC. Translating gives CASSGDRERAQYF.